The source of this TCR beta chain is a study of blood T cell repertoires in COVID-19. Study-level background: Sites in the United States, Italy and Spain provided acute and convalescent COVID-19 samples.

TCRdb's table, derived via immunoSEQ multiplex PCR, lists solely in-frame clones and lacks some. Here the sample spans 430,000 or so clones, roughly 90% being singletons. The CDR3 is 13 residues long. V dropped 3 bases and J dropped 2 bases, with 7 bases sitting between them. Germline CDR1 is PRHDT and CDR2 is FYEKMQ (reference sequence). This clonotype was obtained from a woman aged 40 to 55 who had recovered from COVID-19. The genes are TRBV13 and TRBJ1-1; D ambiguous. Sample: PBMCs or T cells enriched from blood (not recorded which). The DNA for the CDR3 is TGTGCCAGCAGCTTTTCTCCTAACACTGAAGCTTTCTTT. This sequence encodes CASSFSPNTEAFF. Drawing the rest from reference TRBV13 and TRBJ1-1, the complete variable domain is AAGVIQSPRHLIKEKRETATLKCYPIPRHDTVYWYQQGPGQDPQFLISFYEKMQSDKGSIPDRFSAQQFSDYHSELNMSSLELGDSALYFCASSFSPNTEAFFGQGTRLTVV.